The 8 T cell receptor beta chains below all came from one sample that was sequenced in a study of response to subunit inactivated influenza vaccine. MiXCR, applied by TCRdb to the RT-PCR reads, yields one record per CDR3 protein. The sample lists about 650,000 distinct CDR3 sequences; 15% to 18% were seen once. The input for sequencing was PBMCs from blood, taken approximately 12 days after vaccination. The receptors shown here come from a man aged 45 to 65 who received an inactivated influenza vaccine.

The chain couples TRBV11-1 to TRBJ2-5; tentative D call: TRBD1 (6 bases). The CDR3 spans 18 residues. The V end was cut by 2 bases, the J end by 7 bases, with 26 bases between. Germline-derived CDR1 and CDR2 are SGHAT and FQDESV (reference sequence). CDR3 nucleotides: TGTGCCAGCAGCTTATCTGCCTACACACTACAGGGACCGGGGACCCAGTACTTC. Translation: CASSLSAYTLQGPGTQYF.

This chain's CDR3 is CSVPTGNRNEQFF. For the CDR3, the DNA is TGCAGCGTTCCGACAGGGAATCGCAATGAGCAGTTCTTC. J is TRBJ2-1 and V is TRBV29-1, with TRBD1 matching 7 bases. The CDR3 extends over 13 amino acids. Trimming at V came to 5 bases and at J to 6 bases, leaving 7 bases not matched to a gene. Looked up from germline, CDR1 is SQVTM and CDR2 is ANQGSEA.

In its sample, this clonotype was seen a few times. The chain has TRBV9 and TRBJ2-1, with 10 bases matching TRBD2. The CDR3 sequence is 16 residues long. V shed 3 bases, J shed 0 bases, and the junction held 3 bases outside the gene matches. Germline V gene sequence: CDR1 SGDLS, CDR2 YYNGEE. In DNA form, the CDR3 reads TGTGCCAGCAGCGCTGGACTAGCGGTCTCCTACAATGAGCAGTTCTTC. Its translation is CASSAGLAVSYNEQFF.

J is TRBJ2-1 and V is TRBV12-3 or TRBV12-4; the match to TRBD1 covers 8 bases. V shed 6 bases and J 4 bases; nucleotides not matched to a gene: 11. The CDR3 is 16 amino acids. This chain's CDR3 is CASSPLMGQAYNEQFF. CDR3 coding DNA: TGTGCCAGCAGCCCTTTGATGGGACAGGCTTACAATGAGCAGTTCTTC.

The chain employs TRBV28 and TRBJ2-4; D gene unclear. Germline V gene data show CDR1 as MDHEN and CDR2 as SYDVKM. Trimming stripped 7 bases from V and 0 bases from J, with 16 bases between. The CDR3 is 16 amino acids. The CDR3 here is CASTAPSRLAKNIQYF. The CDR3 nucleotides are TGTGCCAGCACCGCCCCCAGCCGACTAGCCAAAAACATTCAGTACTTC.

The rearrangement joins TRBV6-2 or TRBV6-3 to TRBJ2-7; D uncertain. Deletions cut 5 bases from V and 2 bases from J, with 7 bases between. The CDR3 length is 12 residues. The V gene's germline CDR1 is MNHEY and CDR2 SVGEGT. The CDR3 coding sequence is TGTGCCAGCAGTCGGCAGACCTACGAGCAGTACTTC. Amino acids: CASSRQTYEQYF.

This chain uses TRBV23-1 with TRBJ2-5, with 7 bases identical to TRBD1. TRBV23-1 is placed among ORFs of uncertain function. This CDR3 comprises 16 residues. V trimming: 4 bases; J trimming: 3 bases; junction bases outside the gene matches: 11. The DNA for the CDR3 is TGCGCCAGCAGTCCACAGGGACAGTGGGGGAAAGAGACCCAGTACTTC. It codes for CASSPQGQWGKETQYF.

The chain joins TRBV6-1 to TRBJ2-7; 8 bases are a match to TRBD1. Germline trimming cut 5 bases from V and 2 bases from J; bases unmatched to any gene: 5. This CDR3 comprises 14 residues. CDR1 is MNHNS and CDR2 is SASEGT in the germline V gene. CDR3: CASSPTTGAYEQYF. DNA of the CDR3: TGTGCCAGCAGTCCGACGACAGGGGCCTACGAGCAGTACTTC.